Each of the 28 T cell receptor beta chains below was sequenced from the same sample in a study of shared clonotypes between healthy human individuals. Sequenced by immunoSEQ multiplex PCR; TCRdb stores in-frame clones only, minus some. The sample has a few million clones; more than 80% are singletons. The specimen sequenced was naive CD4+ T cells from PBMCs. As for subset: CD45RA+ positively selected. The receptors were gathered from a man in his late teens or twenties in good health. Some clones in this sample may be carry-over from other donors' samples.

The chain carries TRBV28 and TRBJ2-7, with 9 bases identical to TRBD1. This CDR3 spans 15 amino acids. Germline V CDR1 and CDR2: MDHEN, SYDVKM. Trimming at V came to 8 bases and at J to 0 bases, leaving 8 bases not matched to a gene. The CDR3 loop is CASRSGQGNSYEQYF. CDR3 bases: TGTGCCAGCCGGTCGGGACAGGGCAACTCCTACGAGCAGTACTTC.

This chain joins TRBV18 and TRBJ1-2; D uncertain. V was trimmed by 0 bases and J by 6 bases, leaving 14 bases between them. CDR1 and CDR2 (germline): KGHSH, LQKENI. The CDR3 covers 15 residues. The DNA of the CDR3 is TGTGCCAGCTCACCACCTCGGGGTCTGGACGATGGCTACACCTTC. Protein: CASSPPRGLDDGYTF.

This clone was found once. The rearrangement joins TRBV2 to TRBJ1-4, with 8 positions matching TRBD1. Germline V gene lookup returns CDR1 SNHLY and CDR2 FYNNEI. The CDR3 length is 11 residues. V lost 6 bases, J lost 12 bases, and 3 bases stayed unmatched. CDR3 protein: CASSAQGELFF. The CDR3 DNA reads as TGTGCCAGCAGCGCACAGGGGGAACTGTTTTTT. The variable domain in full, with the rest retrieved from reference TRBV2 and TRBJ1-4, is EPEVTQTPSHQVTQMGQEVILRCVPISNHLYFYWYRQILGQKVEFLVSFYNNEISEKSEIFDDQFSVERPDGSNFTLKIRSTKLEDSAMYFCASSAQGELFFGSGTQLSVL.

V gene TRBV28 combines with J gene TRBJ1-5, with a tentative D call TRBD1 (5 bases). The length of the CDR3 is 16 residues. Germline values: CDR1 MDHEN, CDR2 SYDVKM. V lost 4 bases and J lost 1, with 14 bases in between. The CDR3 here is CASSSRTLWSNQPQHF. CDR3 DNA: TGTGCCAGCAGTTCACGGACACTGTGGAGCAATCAGCCCCAGCATTTT.

This chain connects TRBV7-9 to TRBJ2-7, with D uncertain. The V end lost 5 bases, the J end lost 5 bases, and 13 bases lay between the germline ends. This CDR3 is built from 13 residues. Germline CDR1 SEHNR, CDR2 FQNEAQ (reference sequence). The CDR3 sequence is CASSRYPADEQYF. CDR3 sequence (DNA): TGTGCCAGCAGCCGATACCCGGCGGACGAGCAGTACTTC. Looking up the rest from reference TRBV7-9 and TRBJ2-7 gives the full variable domain: DTGVSQNPRHKITKRGQNVTFRCDPISEHNRLYWYRQTLGQGPEFLTYFQNEAQLEKSRLLSDRFSAERPKGSFSTLEIQRTEQGDSAMYLCASSRYPADEQYFGPGTRLTVT.

The rearrangement links TRBV7-9 to TRBJ2-1; possible D gene TRBD1, 6 bases. CDR1 SEHNR and CDR2 FQNEAQ come from the germline V gene (reference sequence). CDR3 size: 12 residues. With 10 bases removed from V and 7 bases from J, the gap between germline ends came to 14 bases. CDR3 sequence: CATNQGRNEQFF. The DNA for the CDR3 is TGTGCCACCAACCAGGGGCGGAATGAGCAGTTCTTC.

This chain joins TRBV20-1 and TRBJ1-5; D remains unclear. Trimming removed 2 bases at V and 7 bases at J, with 3 bases between. The CDR3 runs to 10 residues. The V gene's germline CDR1 is DFQATT and CDR2 SNEGSKA (reference sequence). The CDR3 nucleotides are TGCAGTGCTAGATGGCAGCCCCAGCATTTT. It is translated as CSARWQPQHF.

The chain employs TRBV5-6 and TRBJ1-2; D is uncertain. The V gene's germline CDR1 is SGHDT and CDR2 YYEEEE. The CDR3 consists of 12 residues. Trimming pared 3 bases from V and 8 bases from J, leaving 11 bases between. CDR3 amino acids: CASSSGPGGYTF. CDR3 bases: TGTGCCAGCAGCTCCGGGCCCGGCGGCTACACCTTC.

This chain joins TRBV19 and TRBJ1-2; possible D gene TRBD1, 5 bases. Trimming cost V 6 bases and J 3 bases, with 20 bases left between them. The germline gives CDR1 LNHDA, CDR2 SQIVND (reference sequence). The CDR3 contains 16 residues. CDR3 bases: TGTGCCAGTAGGTTTTGGCGGGGGTTCGACGACTATGGCTACACCTTC. Protein sequence: CASRFWRGFDDYGYTF.

The chain combines TRBV2 with TRBJ2-3; a weak D match, TRBD2 (5 bases). Germline assignment: CDR1 SNHLY and CDR2 FYNNEI. V dropped 3 bases and J dropped 0 bases, with 13 bases sitting between them. This CDR3 spans 16 amino acids. DNA of the CDR3: TGTGCCAGCAGTGATGGAGGAAGGACTAGCACAGATACGCAGTATTTT. Amino acids: CASSDGGRTSTDTQYF.

V and J are TRBV18 and TRBJ2-7; D is unresolved. CDR1 and CDR2 from the germline V gene are KGHSH and LQKENI. The CDR3 spans 13 residues. V was shortened by 3 bases and J by 5 bases, with 11 bases between the two germline ends. The CDR3 region has the DNA TGTGCCAGCTCACCCGCTCGGCTCCACGAGCAGTACTTC. Translating it yields CASSPARLHEQYF.

Worth noting for this clone: This specimen includes other DNA sequences encoding the same CDR3. The rearrangement joins TRBV30 to TRBJ1-5; D uncertain. V was shortened by 0 bases and J by 2 bases, with 11 bases between the two germline ends. From germline, CDR1 is GTSNPN and CDR2 SVGIG (reference sequence). The CDR3 consists of 15 residues. The CDR3 coding sequence is TGTGCCTGGAGTGTACAACTGGCAGGCAATCAGCCCCAGCATTTT. This sequence encodes CAWSVQLAGNQPQHF. The full variable domain, with the rest looked up from reference TRBV30 and TRBJ1-5, is SQTIHQWPATLVQPVGSPLSLECTVEGTSNPNLYWYRQAAGRGLQLLFYSVGIGQISSEVPQNLSASRPQDRQFILSSKKLLLSDSGFYLCAWSVQLAGNQPQHFGDGTRLSIL.

The chain is built from TRBV2 and TRBJ2-7; 7 bases are shared with TRBD2. Trimming removed 9 bases from V and 2 bases from J; junction bases left unmatched: 16. The CDR3 runs to 16 residues. Germline CDR1 reads SNHLY; CDR2 reads FYNNEI. CDR3 nucleotide sequence: TGTGCCAGTTTACCGACTCGGGAGGATGTACCCTACGAGCAGTACTTC. Protein sequence: CASLPTREDVPYEQYF.

The chain couples TRBV5-1 to TRBJ2-3; no definite D call. This CDR3 spans 16 amino acids. The germline gives CDR1 SGHRS, CDR2 YFSETQ. Trimming cost V 3 bases and J 0 bases, with 14 bases left between them. CDR3 in DNA: TGCGCCAGCAGCTCCCCTGCGGTGTCTAGCACAGATACGCAGTATTTT. Translating it yields CASSSPAVSSTDTQYF.

With respect to this clone: Other nucleotide sequences in the sample specify the same CDR3. This rearrangement joins TRBV30 to TRBJ2-1; possibly TRBD2 for D (5 bases). The V end was cut by 0 bases, the J end by 4 bases, with 10 bases between. The CDR3 is made up of 14 amino acids. Germline CDR1 is GTSNPN and CDR2 is SVGIG (reference sequence). The CDR3 here is CAWSVRSGYNEQFF. CDR3 coding DNA: TGTGCCTGGAGTGTAAGGTCGGGGTACAATGAGCAGTTCTTC.

Only a few counts were recorded for this clone. The chain employs TRBV30 and TRBJ1-2; no clear D. CDR3 length: 11 residues. Germline V gene lookup returns CDR1 GTSNPN and CDR2 SVGIG (reference sequence). Trimming removed 5 bases at V and 7 bases at J, with 11 bases between. The CDR3 protein is CAWAIPFGYTF. The DNA for the CDR3 is TGTGCCTGGGCTATACCGTTTGGCTACACCTTC.

The gene calls are TRBV4-3 and TRBJ2-3; D is perhaps TRBD2 (6 bases). The CDR3 is made up of 16 amino acids. The germline V gene encodes CDR1 LGHNA and CDR2 YSLEER. V gave up 5 bases and J gave up 2 bases, with 17 bases separating them. The CDR3 sequence: CASSLSVAELTDTQYF. The CDR3 DNA sequence: TGCGCCAGCAGCTTAAGCGTAGCGGAGCTCACAGATACGCAGTATTTT.

The CDR3 DNA sequence: TGCAGCAATAGGGAACTCTGGGACGACAGGGAAAGGAACACCGGGGAGCTGTTTTTT. Translating gives CSNRELWDDRERNTGELFF. The chain recombines TRBV29-1 with TRBJ2-2, with 7 bases matching TRBD1. The CDR3 sequence is 19 residues long. Looked up from germline, CDR1 is SQVTM and CDR2 is ANQGSEA. V was clipped by 8 bases and J by 1 base; unmatched bases: 22.

The CDR3 loop reads CATALSGGVDTQYF. The CDR3 DNA reads TGTGCCACCGCACTTTCGGGGGGAGTGGATACGCAGTATTTT. The chain combines TRBV7-3 with TRBJ2-3; TRBD2 aligns across 7 bases. J was trimmed by 6 bases and V by 10 bases; bases with no gene match: 13. Per the germline V gene, CDR1 is SGHTA and CDR2 is FQGTGA. This CDR3 region has 14 residues. The full variable domain, completed using reference TRBV7-3 and TRBJ2-3, is GAGVSQTPSNKVTEKGKYVELRCDPISGHTALYWYRQSLGQGPEFLIYFQGTGAADDSGLPNDRFFAVRPEGSVSTLKIQRTERGDSAVYLCATALSGGVDTQYFGPGTRLTVL.

V gene TRBV5-1 combines with J gene TRBJ2-6, with 9 positions matching TRBD1. The CDR3 covers 17 residues. With 4 bases clipped from V and 2 bases from J, the junction kept 7 bases outside the gene matches. Per germline, CDR1 SGHRS and CDR2 YFSETQ. The CDR3 bases are TGCGCCAGCAGCCAGGACAGGGGCGTTGCTGGGGCCAACGTCCTGACTTTC. Its translation is CASSQDRGVAGANVLTF.

CDR3 in amino acids: CASSLAEGGYSNQPQHF. The CDR3 DNA follows: TGTGCCAGCAGCTTGGCAGAGGGGGGATATAGCAATCAGCCCCAGCATTTT. This chain joins TRBV5-6 and TRBJ1-5; a possible D gene is TRBD1 (6 bases). V was clipped by 0 bases and J by 0 bases, with 13 bases between them. The CDR3 is made up of 17 amino acids. Germline V lookup: CDR1 SGHDT, CDR2 YYEEEE. Together with reference TRBV5-6 and TRBJ1-5, the CDR3 gives the full variable domain: DAGVTQSPTHLIKTRGQQVTLRCSPKSGHDTVSWYQQALGQGPQFIFQYYEEEERQRGNFPDRFSGHQFPNYSSELNVNALLLGDSALYLCASSLAEGGYSNQPQHFGDGTRLSIL.

This chain connects TRBV5-4 to TRBJ2-7; 7 bases map to TRBD2. J lost 4 bases, V lost 0 bases, and 13 bases had no gene match. CDR3 size: 17 residues. Per germline, CDR1 SGHNT and CDR2 YYREEE (reference sequence). The CDR3 reads CASSLAFGLASGYEQYF. In nucleotides, the CDR3 is TGTGCCAGCAGCTTGGCTTTCGGTTTGGCTAGCGGTTACGAGCAGTACTTC.

The rearrangement links TRBV2 to TRBJ2-5; D may correspond to TRBD1 or TRBD2 (6 bases each). The ends were cut back, 6 bases at V and 3 bases at J, with 14 bases in the middle. Germline assignment: CDR1 SNHLY and CDR2 FYNNEI. The CDR3 loop spans 14 amino acids. CDR3 nucleotides: TGTGCCAGCAGCAGCGGAGGGGGAAAAGAGACCCAGTACTTC. Its translation is CASSSGGGKETQYF.

The chain employs TRBV10-1 and TRBJ2-7; 7 nucleotides match TRBD2. The CDR3 runs to 14 residues. V shed 0 bases, J shed 6 bases, and the junction held 5 bases outside the gene matches. Germline CDR1 and CDR2: WNHNN and SYGVQD (reference sequence). The CDR3 reads CASSESPGRGEQYF. As DNA, the CDR3 is TGCGCCAGCAGTGAGTCGCCGGGGAGGGGCGAGCAGTACTTC.

This chain links TRBV2 with TRBJ2-7; possible D gene TRBD2, 5 bases. The V and J ends lost 2 bases and 2 bases respectively, with 10 bases between them. CDR3 length: 14 amino acids. Germline CDR1 and CDR2: SNHLY and FYNNEI. DNA for the CDR3: TGTGCCAGCAGTGAACGGCGGGCCACCTACGAGCAGTACTTC. Translated: CASSERRATYEQYF.

The gene calls are TRBV5-1 and TRBJ2-3, with TRBD2 matching over 14 bases. The J segment lost 4 bases and the V segment lost 5 bases, leaving 12 bases of the junction unmatched. Germline loops: CDR1 SGHRS, CDR2 YFSETQ. CDR3 size: 18 residues. The chain's CDR3 is CASRTGTSGSVGADTQYF. The CDR3 coding sequence is TGCGCCAGCAGGACTGGGACTAGCGGGAGTGTTGGCGCAGATACGCAGTATTTT.

The chain uses TRBV2 and TRBJ1-3, with a tentative D call TRBD1 (6 bases). Germline CDR1 SNHLY, CDR2 FYNNEI. The CDR3 has 15 residues. V was cut by 3 bases and J by 3 bases, with 12 bases left in between. CDR3 sequence reads: CASSETGAVGNTIYF. The CDR3 nucleotides are TGTGCCAGCAGTGAGACGGGGGCTGTTGGAAACACCATATATTTT.

In its sample, this clone was seen a few times. V and J are TRBV2 and TRBJ2-2; a weak D match, TRBD2 (5 bases). Germline-derived CDR1 and CDR2 are SNHLY and FYNNEI. V was trimmed by 9 bases and J by 4 bases, leaving 18 bases between them. The CDR3 is made up of 15 amino acids. This CDR3 reads CARSREKTVTGELFF. CDR3 bases: TGTGCCAGAAGTAGGGAGAAAACTGTCACCGGGGAGCTGTTTTTT.